The 26 T cell receptor beta chains below all came from one sample that was sequenced in a study of read filtering for tumor transcriptome and immune sequencing. From approximately 430 ng of RNA, a library with molecular barcoded alpha/delta and beta/gamma adaptors was made. TCRdb passed the reads through MiXCR, listing each CDR3 protein once. The sample shows some 48,000 distinct CDR3 sequences, roughly a fifth of them seen only once. The sequenced material came from a population of CD138-negative cells sorted from bone marrow. These receptors came from a donor aged 40 or older with multiple myeloma.

The rearrangement uses TRBV10-3 and TRBJ2-1; D is unclear. Trimming removed 10 bases at V and 2 bases at J, with 18 bases between. CDR1 is ENHRY, CDR2 SYGVKD, per germline. The CDR3 has 15 amino acids. The CDR3 reads CANSRGSSPYNEQFF. The CDR3 bases are TGTGCCAACTCACGTGGGTCCAGCCCCTACAATGAGCAGTTCTTC.

In its sample, this clonotype was seen many times. CDR3 region: CATSKYKKEYYEQYF. The CDR3 nucleotides are TGTGCCACCAGTAAATACAAGAAAGAGTACTACGAGCAGTACTTC. This chain connects TRBV24-1 to TRBJ2-7; the D is unclear. This CDR3 contains 15 residues. Trimming left V 6 bases short and J 3 bases short, with 17 bases between. CDR1 is KGHDR and CDR2 is SFDVKD in the germline V gene.

This clonotype occurred many times. The rearrangement joins TRBV28 to TRBJ2-7, with D unclear. V lost 6 bases and J lost 6, with 12 bases in between. The CDR3 has 12 residues. CDR1 and CDR2 from the germline V gene are MDHEN and SYDVKM. This CDR3 reads CASRSGVAEQYF. The DNA for the CDR3 is TGTGCCAGCAGGAGTGGGGTCGCCGAGCAGTACTTC.

This clonotype was seen once. A much larger clone differs from this one at a single base, so this may be a read error. V gene TRBV4-1 combines with J gene TRBJ1-2; no definite D call. Trimming cost V 4 bases and J 0 bases, with 15 bases left between them. The CDR3 is 16 residues long. Germline V gene lookup returns CDR1 MGHRA and CDR2 YSYEKL. CDR3 DNA sequence: TGCGCCAGCAGCCGTGACACAGCTGGGGCTAACTATGGCTACACCTTC. This sequence encodes CASSRDTAGANYGYTF.

This clonotype was recorded at least ten times. V usage is TRBV20-1 and J usage is TRBJ1-2; no firm D call. Trimming removed 1 base at V and 5 bases at J, with 5 bases between. The CDR3 runs 11 residues. Germline V gives CDR1 DFQATT, CDR2 SNEGSKA (reference sequence). CDR3 DNA sequence: TGCAGTGCTAGAGTTGCTTATGGCTACACCTTC. Protein: CSARVAYGYTF.

This clonotype showed up just a few times. CDR3: CASSKETGADGTEAFF. The CDR3 DNA is TGCGCCAGCTCCAAAGAGACAGGGGCCGATGGCACTGAAGCTTTCTTT. The V and J genes are TRBV5-1 and TRBJ1-1, with 8 positions matching TRBD1. Germline V lookup: CDR1 SGHRS, CDR2 YFSETQ. Trimming removed 7 bases from V and 4 bases from J; junction bases left unmatched: 15. The CDR3 contains 16 residues.

In this sample, this clonotype turned up many times. V usage is TRBV20-1 and J usage is TRBJ2-7, with 14 bases identical to TRBD2. Germline V CDR1 and CDR2: DFQATT, SNEGSKA (reference sequence). The CDR3 length is 14 residues. CDR3 sequence reads: CSGLAGANSYEQYF. Written as DNA, the CDR3 is TGCTCGGGACTAGCGGGAGCCAACTCCTACGAGCAGTACTTC.

The gene calls are TRBV7-9 and TRBJ2-1; D is perhaps TRBD1 (5 bases). Trimming took 1 base from V and 5 from J, leaving 6 bases between them. CDR3 length: 13 amino acids. Germline values: CDR1 SEHNR, CDR2 FQNEAQ (reference sequence). The CDR3 spells CASSLGGHNEQFF. CDR3 DNA: TGTGCCAGCAGCTTAGGGGGCCACAATGAGCAGTTCTTC.

The chain combines TRBV20-1 with TRBJ1-5; 7 bases fit TRBD1. CDR1 and CDR2 from the germline V gene are DFQATT and SNEGSKA (reference sequence). V was pared by 3 bases and J by 3 bases, with 17 bases of the junction left unmatched. The CDR3 length is 18 residues. CDR3 nucleotide sequence: TGCAGTGCTAGGGGAATTGGGGAGGAGGGGGCTTCCAATCAGCCCCAGCATTTT. It encodes CSARGIGEEGASNQPQHF.

This clonotype has at least ten counts. The chain recombines TRBV19 with TRBJ2-7, with 12 bases that match TRBD1. The CDR3 contains 14 residues. Per germline, CDR1 LNHDA and CDR2 SQIVND (reference sequence). The ends lost 4 bases at V and 3 bases at J; junction bases unmatched: 1. The CDR3 nucleotides read TGTGCCAGTAGTAGGGACAGGGGGCTCTACGAGCAGTACTTC. It translates to CASSRDRGLYEQYF.

In its sample, this clonotype was seen many times. V gene TRBV10-3 combines with J gene TRBJ2-5; D is ambiguous. V was pared by 0 bases and J by 2 bases, with 4 bases between. The CDR3 covers 13 residues. The V gene's germline CDR1 is ENHRY and CDR2 SYGVKD. The CDR3 bases are TGTGCCATCAGTGAGTCGTTACAAGAGACCCAGTACTTC. It encodes CAISESLQETQYF.

This clonotype counts as medium-sized. The chain links TRBV20-1 to TRBJ2-1, with 13 positions matching TRBD2. J gave up 6 bases and V 6 bases, and 8 bases lay outside the gene matches. The germline V gene has CDR1 DFQATT and CDR2 SNEGSKA (reference sequence). The CDR3 is 15 amino acids. CDR3 residues: CSALNRLAGGNEQFF. Here the CDR3 DNA reads TGCAGTGCCCTAAACCGACTAGCGGGAGGCAATGAGCAGTTCTTC.

This clonotype was seen ten or more times. The chain joins TRBV5-1 to TRBJ2-7; 8 bases fit TRBD2. Germline CDR1 is SGHRS and CDR2 is YFSETQ. Unmatched junction bases numbered 6, after V lost 4 bases and J lost 3 bases. CDR3 size: 14 residues. The CDR3 protein is CASSHSGTLYEQYF. CDR3 DNA: TGCGCCAGCAGCCATAGCGGGACACTCTACGAGCAGTACTTC.

A few counts support this clonotype. The V call is TRBV7-9, the J call TRBJ2-1; D is unclear. The germline V and J ends were trimmed by 2 bases and 5 bases, with 10 bases remaining between them. Germline V gives CDR1 SEHNR, CDR2 FQNEAQ (reference sequence). The CDR3 runs 14 residues. The CDR3 protein is CASSLQSYDNEQFF. For the CDR3, the DNA is TGTGCCAGCAGCTTACAAAGCTATGACAATGAGCAGTTCTTC.

The genes are TRBV19 and TRBJ2-5; D may be TRBD2 (5 bases). V lost 3 bases and J lost 4, with 18 bases in between. Germline V CDR1 and CDR2: LNHDA, SQIVND (reference sequence). This CDR3 contains 16 residues. The CDR3 sequence: CASSIGYTRTGETQYF. In DNA, the CDR3 is TGTGCCAGTAGTATCGGGTACACTAGAACCGGAGAGACCCAGTACTTC.

Notes on this clonotype: The junction departs from the called germline gene at one end, perhaps through a read error. The chain couples TRBV5-1 to TRBJ2-7; D remains unclear. The germline gives CDR1 SGHRS, CDR2 YFSETQ. The CDR3 sequence is 14 residues long. CDR3 in DNA: TGTGCCAGCATCTCGGACGGACCCCTCTACGAGCAGTACTTC. Translated, it gives CASISDGPLYEQYF. The full variable domain, rest sourced from reference TRBV5-1 and TRBJ2-7, is KAGVTQTPRYLIKTRGQQVTLSCSPISGHRSVSWYQQTPGQGLQFLFEYFSETQRNKGNFPGRFSGRQFSNSRSEMNVSTLELGDSALYLCASISDGPLYEQYFGPGTRLTVT.

This clonotype was recorded many times. The genes are TRBV6-1 and TRBJ2-2, with D perhaps TRBD1 (6 bases). Germline V gene data show CDR1 as MNHNS and CDR2 as SASEGT. Trimming pared 7 bases from V and 4 bases from J, leaving 13 bases between. This CDR3 spans 14 amino acids. The CDR3 sequence: CASTNRDGTGELFF. CDR3 bases: TGTGCCAGCACTAACAGGGATGGCACCGGGGAGCTGTTTTTT.

This clonotype was counted many times. V and J are TRBV5-4 and TRBJ2-1; D is unclear. Germline CDR1 and CDR2: SGHNT and YYREEE (reference sequence). This CDR3 contains 14 residues. Deletions cut 4 bases from V and 2 bases from J, with 10 bases between. The CDR3 is CASSAELTYNEQFF. For the CDR3, the DNA is TGTGCCAGCAGCGCGGAGTTAACCTACAATGAGCAGTTCTTC.

On this clonotype: One end of the junction does not line up with germline, which may come from a read error. The rearrangement uses TRBV7-2 and TRBJ2-3; D call uncertain. Germline V CDR1 and CDR2: SGHTA, FQGNSA. CDR3 length equals 15 residues. CDR3 nucleotide sequence: TGTGCCAGCAGCCCCTCGAGACTGAGCACAGATACGCGGTATTTT. Its protein is CASSPSRLSTDTRYF. Looking up the rest from reference TRBV7-2 and TRBJ2-3 gives the full variable domain: GAGVSQSPSNKVTEKGKDVELRCDPISGHTALYWYRQSLGQGLEFLIYFQGNSAPDKSGLPSDRFSAERTGGSVSTLTIQRTQQEDSAVYLCASSPSRLSTDTRYFGPGTRLTVL.

At least ten counts were recorded for this clonotype. This chain connects TRBV28 to TRBJ2-6; 8 bases agree with TRBD1. The germline CDR1 and CDR2 sequences are MDHEN and SYDVKM. The junction had 4 bases not matched to a gene; V was cut back by 6 bases and J by 0 bases. The CDR3 loop spans 16 amino acids. DNA for the CDR3: TGTGCCAGCAGGGCAGGGGGCTCCTCTGGGGCCAACGTCCTGACTTTC. Its protein is CASRAGGSSGANVLTF.

The chain uses TRBV2 and TRBJ1-2, with TRBD1 matching 7 bases. CDR1 and CDR2 from the germline V gene are SNHLY and FYNNEI. The CDR3 consists of 14 residues. Trimming took 6 bases from V and 1 from J; bases not matched to a gene: 5. The CDR3 reads CASSRQGSNYGYTF. CDR3 sequence (DNA): TGTGCCAGCAGCCGACAGGGAAGTAACTATGGCTACACCTTC.

Only a few counts were recorded for this clonotype. This chain joins TRBV20-1 and TRBJ2-7; maybe TRBD1 (6 bases). V was cut by 6 bases and J by 5 bases, with 17 bases left in between. The germline V gene has CDR1 DFQATT and CDR2 SNEGSKA (reference sequence). This CDR3 region has 13 residues. CDR3 DNA sequence: TGCAGTGCCCGAGAGGGGGTCACCCACGAGCAGTACTTC. It specifies CSAREGVTHEQYF.

This clonotype occurred many times. The chain uses TRBV7-2 and TRBJ2-1, with 8 bases lining up with TRBD1. The germline CDR1 and CDR2 sequences are SGHTA and FQGNSA. V trimming: 4 bases; J trimming: 7 bases; junction bases outside the gene matches: 3. This CDR3 spans 13 amino acids. The CDR3 sequence is CASSYTGGNEQFF. The CDR3 DNA reads as TGTGCCAGCAGCTATACAGGGGGAAATGAGCAGTTCTTC. Full variable domain (remainder filled in from reference TRBV7-2 and TRBJ2-1): GAGVSQSPSNKVTEKGKDVELRCDPISGHTALYWYRQSLGQGLEFLIYFQGNSAPDKSGLPSDRFSAERTGGSVSTLTIQRTQQEDSAVYLCASSYTGGNEQFFGPGTRLTVL.

Remarks on this clonotype: With a much larger clone just one base away, this may be a read error. The chain recombines TRBV29-1 with TRBJ1-1; possible D gene TRBD1, 6 bases. Deletions cut 4 bases from V and 5 bases from J, with 14 bases between. The CDR3 is made up of 13 amino acids. Per germline, CDR1 SQVTM and CDR2 ANQGSEA. The CDR3 region is CSVARGQSTEAFF. The CDR3 coding sequence is TGCAGCGTTGCGCGGGGGCAAAGTACTGAAGCTTTCTTT.

The CDR3 sequence: CASSPAARIYEQYF. The CDR3 bases are TGTGCCAGCAGTCCGGCCGCGAGGATCTACGAGCAGTACTTC. The chain employs TRBV6-2 or TRBV6-3 and TRBJ2-7, with D hard to call. The V and J ends lost 5 bases and 3 bases respectively, with 14 bases between them. CDR1 and CDR2 (germline): MNHEY, SVGEGT. CDR3 length equals 14 residues.

This chain connects TRBV10-2 to TRBJ2-2, with 8 positions matching TRBD1. Germline V gene data show CDR1 as WSHSY and CDR2 as SAAADI. This CDR3 is built from 14 residues. The V gene end was trimmed by 8 bases and the J gene end by 1 base; junction bases not matched to a gene: 3. CDR3 sequence reads: CASEGQGNTGELFF. The CDR3 DNA reads TGCGCCAGCGAAGGACAGGGGAACACCGGGGAGCTGTTTTTT.